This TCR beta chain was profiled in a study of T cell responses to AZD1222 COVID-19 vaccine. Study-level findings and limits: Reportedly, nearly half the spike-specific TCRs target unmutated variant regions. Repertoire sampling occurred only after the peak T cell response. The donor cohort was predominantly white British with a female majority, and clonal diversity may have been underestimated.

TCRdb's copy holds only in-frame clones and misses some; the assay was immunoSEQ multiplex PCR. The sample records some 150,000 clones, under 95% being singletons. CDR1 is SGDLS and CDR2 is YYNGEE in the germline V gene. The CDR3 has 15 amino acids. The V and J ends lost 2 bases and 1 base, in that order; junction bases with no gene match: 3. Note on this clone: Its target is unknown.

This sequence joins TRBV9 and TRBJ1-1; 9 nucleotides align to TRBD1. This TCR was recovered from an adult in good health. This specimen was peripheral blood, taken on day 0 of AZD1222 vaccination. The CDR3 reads CASSVRGQGNTEAFF. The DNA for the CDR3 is TGTGCCAGCAGCGTGAGGGGACAGGGGAACACTGAAGCTTTCTTT.